The following is a TCR beta chain sequence with its context. This CDR3 has 14 amino acids. V lost 5 bases and J lost 9, with 15 bases in between. The V gene's germline CDR1 is SGHRS and CDR2 YFSETQ. The entry originates in a study of blood T cell repertoires in COVID-19. The repertoire was sequenced with immunoSEQ multiplex PCR; TCRdb's copy has only in-frame clones and lacks some. The sample has about 310,000 clones, over 80% seen once. The chain recombines TRBV5-1 with TRBJ1-6; D possibly corresponds to TRBD1 (6 bases). This TCR was sampled from a woman younger than 30 who had recovered from COVID-19. Sequences were obtained from PBMCs or T cells enriched from blood (not recorded which). Here the CDR3 reads CASRVALGASPLHF. The CDR3 nucleotides read TGCGCCAGCAGGGTCGCACTGGGGGCTTCACCCCTCCACTTT.